This record looks at one TCR beta chain sequence and its context. After removal of 7 bases from V and 6 bases from J, the junction contained 6 bases not matched to a gene. Per the germline V gene, CDR1 is SGDLS and CDR2 is YYNGEE. This CDR3 is 13 amino acids long. Original data processing: Estimated nucleated cell counts came from reference gene primer amplification. This table comes from immunoSEQ multiplex PCR, and its TCRdb copy is limited to in-frame clones, with some not included. Clone size and V and J calls were adopted from that table, with D and trimming inferred from the DNA. This sample has approximately 100,000 clones, with 85% found just once. These data originate in a study of blood T cell repertoires in COVID-19.

The chain employs TRBV9 and TRBJ2-2; 7 positions match TRBD2. The source is a man older than 75 with acute or convalescent COVID-19. The specimen sequenced was peripheral blood. This CDR3 is CASRGLAAGELFF. The CDR3, as DNA: TGTGCCAGCCGCGGTCTAGCGGCCGGGGAGCTGTTTTTT.